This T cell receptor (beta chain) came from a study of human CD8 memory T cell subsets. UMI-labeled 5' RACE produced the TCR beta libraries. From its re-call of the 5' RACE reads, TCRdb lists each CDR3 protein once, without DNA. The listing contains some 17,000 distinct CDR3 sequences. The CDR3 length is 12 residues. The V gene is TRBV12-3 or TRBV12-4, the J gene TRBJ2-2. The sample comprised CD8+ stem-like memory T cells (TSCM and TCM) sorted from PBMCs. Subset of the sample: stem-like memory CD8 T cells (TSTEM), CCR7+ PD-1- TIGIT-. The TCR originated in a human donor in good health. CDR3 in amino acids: CASSSGSGELFF.